Listed below are T cell receptor beta chains from one sample, sequenced in a study of patients and donors after allogeneic stem cell transplantation. TCRdb recomputed calls from the RT-PCR reads with MiXCR, one row per CDR3 protein. This sample yields about 96,000 distinct CDR3 sequences, of which roughly 50% are seen a single time; under 70% belongs to the top ten. The sequenced sample was blood, either unsorted or a sorted T cell fraction (not recorded which). The source of these receptors is a human donor who was either an allogeneic HSCT recipient or a stem cell or donor lymphocyte infusion donor (not recorded which). It is not recorded whose cells these are; they may come from a transplant donor. The CDR3 runs from the conserved cysteine through the conserved F or W. D genes are given only for firm matches. Size values are once, few and many counts, or a class for expanded clones, and some rows have none.

d_call | j_call | clone_size | v_call | cdr3_aa | cdr3_nt
TRBD1 | TRBJ1-2 | few | TRBV4-1 | CASSQPLRQGSPNYGYTF | TGCGCCAGCAGCCAACCCCTCAGACAGGGTTCACCAAACTATGGCTACACCTTC
TRBD2 | TRBJ2-1 | many | TRBV7-8 | CASSDPRTSGSRGWDEQFF | TGTGCCAGCAGCGATCCGAGGACTAGCGGGAGCCGCGGTTGGGATGAGCAGTTCTTC
. | TRBJ2-3 | . | TRBV4-3 | CASSQPTEAPEEDTQYF | TGCGCCAGCAGCCAACCTACTGAAGCGCCAGAGGAAGATACGCAGTATTTT
TRBD1 | TRBJ1-4 | few | TRBV6-5 | CASSRTGGLANEKLFF | TGTGCCAGCAGTCGGACAGGGGGTCTGGCTAATGAAAAACTGTTTTTT
. | TRBJ1-5 | . | TRBV4-2 | CASSQEVRGEQPQHF | TGTGCCAGCAGCCAAGAGGTCAGGGGCGAACAGCCCCAGCATTTT
. | TRBJ2-3 | . | TRBV4-1 | CASSQVGQSTDTQYF | TGCGCCAGCAGCCAAGTTGGACAGAGCACAGATACGCAGTATTTT
. | TRBJ1-2 | . | TRBV7-9 | CASSSAANYGYTF | TGTGCCAGCAGCTCCGCGGCTAACTATGGCTACACCTTC
TRBD1 | TRBJ1-1 | . | TRBV7-9 | CASSLGTGGNTEAFF | TGTGCCAGCAGCTTAGGGACAGGGGGAAACACTGAAGCTTTCTTT
. | TRBJ1-6 | . | TRBV12-2 | CASRLYSPLHF | TGTGCAAGTCGCTTGTATTCACCCCTCCACTTT
TRBD1 | TRBJ1-5 | few | TRBV5-1 | CASRPGQEMTPQHF | TGCGCCAGCAGGCCGGGACAGGAGATGACGCCCCAGCATTTT
TRBD1 | TRBJ1-5 | . | TRBV7-2 | CASSPINLGQGASNQPQHF | TGTGCCAGCAGCCCCATCAACCTAGGACAGGGGGCGAGCAATCAGCCCCAGCATTTT
. | TRBJ1-3 | once | TRBV7-8 | CASSLVGTASGNTIYF | TGTGCCAGCAGCTTAGTCGGGACGGCGTCTGGAAACACCATATATTTT
. | TRBJ1-2 | few | TRBV6-5 | CASSYSTVTGYTF | TGTGCCAGCAGTTACTCGACCGTGACCGGCTACACCTTC
. | TRBJ1-1 | . | TRBV9 | CASSVDGEEAFF | TGTGCCAGCAGCGTCGACGGGGAAGAAGCTTTCTTT
. | TRBJ1-6 | few | TRBV28 | CASRVGQSRGSPLHF | TGTGCCAGCAGAGTAGGACAATCGAGGGGCTCACCCCTCCACTTT
TRBD1 | TRBJ1-1 | . | TRBV12-3/TRBV12-4 | CASWTGYSTEAFF | TGTGCCAGCTGGACAGGGTACTCGACTGAAGCTTTCTTT
. | TRBJ1-1 | . | TRBV29-1 | CSVGQLQNTEAFF | TGCAGCGTTGGGCAGCTACAGAACACTGAAGCTTTCTTT
. | TRBJ2-2 | many | TRBV12-3/TRBV12-4 | CASSLSGRNTGELFF | TGTGCCAGCAGTTTATCCGGGCGGAACACCGGGGAGCTGTTTTTT
. | TRBJ1-2 | few | TRBV5-6 | CASSFGRNYGYTF | TGTGCCAGCAGCTTTGGCAGAAACTATGGCTACACCTTC
TRBD1 | TRBJ1-2 | . | TRBV7-2 | CASSRDSFDYGYTF | TGTGCCAGCAGCCGGGACAGCTTTGACTATGGCTACACCTTC
. | TRBJ1-4 | few | TRBV20-1 | CSASDVATNEKLFF | TGCAGTGCGAGCGATGTTGCAACTAATGAAAAACTGTTTTTT
. | TRBJ1-6 | . | TRBV4-1 | CASSQEGVGSPLHF | TGCGCCAGCAGCCAAGAAGGGGTAGGTTCACCCCTCCACTTT
TRBD2 | TRBJ2-2 | . | TRBV11-2 | CASIHSGSPNTGELFF | TGTGCCAGCATCCATAGCGGGAGCCCGAACACCGGGGAGCTGTTTTTT
. | TRBJ1-3 | . | TRBV29-1 | CSVARGDSGNTIYF | TGCAGCGTTGCGCGCGGGGATTCTGGAAACACCATATATTTT
TRBD2 | TRBJ2-1 | once | TRBV29-1 | CSVGGTSGNEQFF | TGCAGCGTTGGGGGGACTAGCGGCAATGAGCAGTTCTTC
TRBD1 | TRBJ1-4 | . | TRBV4-2 | CASSLGDSAVEKLFF | TGTGCCAGCAGCCTCGGGGACAGCGCTGTTGAAAAACTGTTTTTT
. | TRBJ1-1 | . | TRBV27 | CASSLARANTEAFF | TGTGCCAGCAGTCTAGCCCGAGCGAACACTGAAGCTTTCTTT